The 15 T cell receptor beta chains given below trace back to one sample, sequenced in a study of blood T cells in healthy people across ages. It was with a sample-barcoded 5' primer and a J-beta primer mix that a second PCR of roughly 7 to 12 cycles was run. TCRdb analysed the 5' RACE reads with MiXCR anew, one entry per CDR3 protein. Of 550,000 to 650,000 distinct CDR3 sequences in the sample, about 25% were seen once. The same data also contributed to another study, on T cells of mothers and their children.

Sequenced material: blood. The receptors were gathered from a boy between 2 and 10 years old in good health.

In this sample, this clonotype turned up a few times. V gene TRBV4-1 combines with J gene TRBJ2-3, with TRBD2 matching over 13 bases. V lost 2 bases, J lost 0 bases, and 5 bases stayed unmatched. This CDR3 contains 18 residues. Germline V lookup: CDR1 MGHRA, CDR2 YSYEKL. CDR3 in amino acids: CASSQTGLAGTSTDTQYF. For the CDR3, the DNA is TGCGCCAGCAGCCAAACGGGACTAGCGGGAACTAGCACAGATACGCAGTATTTT.

J is TRBJ2-7 and V is TRBV20-1; the D is unclear. V was trimmed by 5 bases and J by 2 bases, leaving 16 bases between them. Germline CDR1 and CDR2: DFQATT and SNEGSKA (reference sequence). The CDR3 consists of 14 residues. This CDR3 reads CSAPARVRPYEQYF. The CDR3 DNA sequence: TGCAGTGCTCCAGCGAGAGTCCGGCCCTACGAGCAGTACTTC.

This clonotype was found many times. The junction shows a germline mismatch at one end, possibly a read error. CDR3 DNA: TGTGCCAGCAGAGGTGGGGGACTATTC. Protein sequence: CASRGGGLF. This sequence joins TRBV9 and TRBJ2-7, with 7 bases lining up with TRBD2. CDR3 size: 9 residues. Germline loops: CDR1 SGDLS, CDR2 YYNGEE.

There are many counts of this clonotype. J is TRBJ2-5 and V is TRBV21-1; the table names TRBD2, a call not compared with the DNA. TRBV21-1 is flagged as a pseudogene. CDR3 size: 12 residues. The CDR3 sequence: CASPGLARRQYF. The CDR3 DNA reads as TGTGCCAGTCCGGGACTAGCGAGACGGCAGTACTTC.

The chain links TRBV13 to TRBJ2-1, with TRBD2 matching 10 bases. Germline CDR1 reads PRHDT; CDR2 reads FYEKMQ (reference sequence). The J segment lost 8 bases and the V segment lost 1 base, leaving 8 bases of the junction unmatched. The CDR3 spans 16 residues. CDR3 in DNA: TGTGCCAGCAGCTTAGATTCCAGCGGGGGGGCCCATGAGCAGTTCTTC. Translated: CASSLDSSGGAHEQFF.

J is TRBJ2-6 and V is TRBV20-1; TRBD2 might be the D (5 bases). This CDR3 has 15 amino acids. The germline V gene encodes CDR1 DFQATT and CDR2 SNEGSKA (reference sequence). Trimming removed 3 bases at V and 0 bases at J, with 9 bases between. The CDR3 DNA reads as TGCAGTGCTAGTTCTGAGGGCTCTGGGGCCAACGTCCTGACTTTC. Translation gives CSASSEGSGANVLTF.

This clonotype was counted a few times. The chain couples TRBV29-1 to TRBJ1-5, with D possibly matching TRBD1 (6 bases). The CDR3 loop spans 14 amino acids. Germline V gives CDR1 SQVTM, CDR2 ANQGSEA. The germline V and J ends were trimmed by 8 bases and 4 bases, with 18 bases remaining between them. The CDR3 nucleotides are TGCAGCTTATGCGGGGGACATAAGAATCAGCCCCAGCATTTT. Its protein is CSLCGGHKNQPQHF.

Only a few counts were recorded for this clonotype. This chain joins TRBV5-1 and TRBJ1-1; a possible D gene is TRBD1 (5 bases). The CDR3 sequence is 15 residues long. The V gene lost 4 bases and the J gene lost 1 base, with 14 bases spanning the gap. The germline V gene has CDR1 SGHRS and CDR2 YFSETQ. The CDR3 protein is CASSGRGEGNTEAFF. The CDR3 nucleotides are TGCGCCAGCAGCGGCCGGGGGGAGGGGAACACTGAAGCTTTCTTT.

The rearrangement joins TRBV7-3 to TRBJ2-5; no clear D. The CDR3 totals 13 residues. The V gene's germline CDR1 is SGHTA and CDR2 FQGTGA. The V gene lost 5 bases and the J gene lost 3 bases, with 10 bases spanning the gap. The DNA of the CDR3 is TGTGCCAGCAGCCCCTCTCTAGAAGAGACCCAGTACTTC. This gives the protein CASSPSLEETQYF.

V and J are TRBV18 and TRBJ2-3; D is possibly TRBD1 (6 bases). The CDR3 totals 15 residues. The germline gives CDR1 KGHSH, CDR2 LQKENI. Trimming removed 5 bases from V and 3 bases from J, with 15 bases in between. The CDR3 is CASSSIEGVTDTQYF. The CDR3 bases are TGTGCCAGCTCATCCATTGAGGGGGTAACAGATACGCAGTATTTT. Drawing the rest from reference TRBV18 and TRBJ2-3, the complete variable domain is NAGVMQNPRHLVRRRGQEARLRCSPMKGHSHVYWYRQLPEEGLKFMVYLQKENIIDESGMPKERFSAEFPKEGPSILRIQQVVRGDSAAYFCASSSIEGVTDTQYFGPGTRLTVL.

V is TRBV12-3 or TRBV12-4 and J is TRBJ2-5; 7 nucleotides line up with TRBD2. This CDR3 region has 16 residues. The junction had 13 bases not matched to a gene; V was cut back by 5 bases and J by 4 bases. CDR3 coding DNA: TGTGCCAGCAGTCACTGGAGCGGGACGGGTGGAGAGACCCAGTACTTC. Its translation is CASSHWSGTGGETQYF.

This clonotype was seen only a few times. This sequence joins TRBV19 and TRBJ2-5; 9 nucleotides agree with TRBD2. This CDR3 has 16 amino acids. Germline CDR1 and CDR2: LNHDA and SQIVND (reference sequence). Unmatched junction bases numbered 5, after V lost 2 bases and J lost 1 base. The CDR3: CASSISASGVQETQYF. The CDR3 DNA reads as TGTGCCAGTAGTATAAGCGCTAGCGGGGTCCAAGAGACCCAGTACTTC.

Regarding this clonotype: Sequence at one end of the junction differs from germline and may be a read error. CDR3 loop: CSVRPGGSEKLFF. The DNA of the CDR3 is TGCAGTGTTAGACCCGGGGGGAGTGAAAAACTGTTTTTT. The chain carries TRBV20-1 and TRBJ1-4; possibly TRBD1 for D (5 bases). The length of the CDR3 is 13 residues. Germline CDR1 DFQATT, CDR2 SNEGSKA (reference sequence).

This clonotype has more than one count but fewer than ten. This chain links TRBV9 with TRBJ2-2; D could derive from TRBD1 or TRBD2 (6 bases each). The CDR3 spans 16 residues. Per germline, CDR1 SGDLS and CDR2 YYNGEE. V lost 4 bases, J lost 2 bases, and 15 bases lay in between. The CDR3 DNA reads as TGTGCCAGCAGCACAAGGGGGGACTTAAACACCGGGGAGCTGTTTTTT. It translates to CASSTRGDLNTGELFF.

The chain links TRBV6-5 to TRBJ1-1; D not certain. This CDR3 is built from 14 residues. V was cut by 7 bases and J by 4 bases, with 16 bases left in between. Germline lookup yields CDR1 MNHEY and CDR2 SVGAGI. The CDR3 DNA follows: TGTGCCAGCACCTCCTTCAGCACGTCCACTGAAGCTTTCTTT. This codes for CASTSFSTSTEAFF.